The entry below describes one T cell receptor (beta chain). Clones were sequenced by immunoSEQ multiplex PCR, and TCRdb holds only the in-frame ones, with some missing. The sample has 150,000 to 200,000 clones; 65% to 85% are singletons. The data were obtained in a study of blood T cell repertoires in COVID-19. The wider study: Samples of COVID-19 (acute and convalescent) were obtained from the United States, Italy and Spain. The cDNA or gDNA used as material had been derived from T cells, B-cell-depleted T cells, or PBMCs.

Residents of 24 US areas, aged roughly 18 to 95 years, made up the participants. Each recovered donor of Cohort 3 presented with two negative PCRs, clearance, or symptom resolution. The CDR3 totals 16 residues. The germline gives CDR1 SGHTA, CDR2 FQGNSA. V shed 3 bases, J shed 3 bases, and the junction held 4 bases outside the gene matches. The TCR comes from a woman aged 55-75 years who had recovered from COVID-19. The rearrangement links TRBV7-2 to TRBJ1-4; the match to TRBD1 covers 10 bases. Material for sequencing was PBMCs or T cells enriched from blood (not recorded which). CDR3 sequence reads: CASSLGQGLPNEKLFF. CDR3 coding DNA: TGTGCCAGCAGCTTGGGACAGGGGCTCCCTAATGAAAAACTGTTTTTT.